The rows below give T cell receptor beta chains drawn from one sample of a study of control samples from healthy donors and cancer patients. Sequencing used immunoSEQ multiplex PCR; TCRdb keeps in-frame clones, though not all of them. Among approximately 120,000 clones listed, around 87% were seen once. The sample consisted of blood. These TCRs come from a man between 60 and 75 years old in good health. Both conserved end residues are part of each CDR3. The D gene is left open where the match is weak. Size is stated for part of the rows, as once, few or many counts, or as a class when the clone is expanded.

size | J | V | D | CDR3 | DNA
. | TRBJ2-2 | TRBV4-3 | . | CASSRQGGTGELFF | TGCGCCAGCAGCCGGCAAGGGGGCACCGGGGAGCTGTTTTTT
. | TRBJ1-5 | TRBV28 | TRBD1 | CASSLAYDRVPQHF | TGTGCCAGCAGCCTCGCTTACGACAGGGTTCCCCAGCATTTT
. | TRBJ1-2 | TRBV7-2 | . | CASSLDSIYGYTF | TGTGCCAGCAGCTTAGATTCCATCTATGGCTACACCTTC
. | TRBJ1-1 | TRBV3-1/TRBV3-2 | . | CASSQGGTTNTEAFF | TGTGCCAGCAGCCAAGGAGGGACGACAAACACTGAAGCTTTCTTT
. | TRBJ2-1 | TRBV19 | . | CASIPTADLSSYNEQFF | TGTGCCAGTATTCCTACCGCAGACTTAAGCTCCTACAATGAGCAGTTCTTC
. | TRBJ2-7 | TRBV7-2 | . | CASSSPGTGGVEQYF | TGTGCCAGCAGCTCACCCGGGACGGGTGGGGTCGAGCAGTACTTC
. | TRBJ2-2 | TRBV9 | . | CASSVGDSLNTGELFF | TGTGCCAGCAGCGTAGGGGATAGCCTTAACACCGGGGAGCTGTTTTTT
once | TRBJ1-1 | TRBV6-5 | . | CASSSDQGYTEAFF | TGTGCCAGCAGTTCAGACCAGGGTTACACTGAAGCTTTCTTT
. | TRBJ1-1 | TRBV4-1 | . | CASSQDLRRAGADTEAFF | TGCGCCAGCAGCCAAGATCTCCGGAGGGCAGGGGCGGACACTGAAGCTTTCTTT
once | TRBJ1-1 | TRBV5-1 | . | CASRRDRNTEAFF | TGCGCCAGCAGACGAGACAGGAACACTGAAGCTTTCTTT
. | TRBJ2-2 | TRBV18 | . | CASSPAGTGELFF | TGTGCCAGCTCACCCGCTGGCACCGGGGAGCTGTTTTTT
. | TRBJ2-6 | TRBV5-6 | . | CASSLAGSGANVLTF | TGTGCCAGCAGCTTGGCCGGATCTGGGGCCAACGTCCTGACTTTC
. | TRBJ2-7 | TRBV9 | TRBD1 | CASSTGTGSYEQYF | TGTGCCAGCAGCACAGGGACAGGGAGTTACGAGCAGTACTTC
. | TRBJ1-2 | TRBV2 | . | CASKRAQSNYGYTF | TGTGCCAGTAAAAGGGCACAATCTAACTATGGCTACACCTTC
. | TRBJ2-1 | TRBV24-1 | . | CATSDVAGLGDNEQFF | TGTGCCACCAGTGATGTGGCGGGGCTTGGGGACAATGAGCAGTTCTTC
. | TRBJ1-6 | TRBV6-5 | . | CASSYSGGGAALPLHF | TGTGCCAGCAGTTACTCTGGAGGAGGGGCGGCGTTACCCCTCCACTTT
. | TRBJ1-5 | TRBV19 | . | CASSPTGLIFNQPQHF | TGTGCCAGTAGTCCAACGGGACTTATTTTTAATCAGCCCCAGCATTTT
. | TRBJ2-7 | TRBV5-1 | . | CASSLAQVFYEQYF | TGCGCCAGCAGCTTGGCACAGGTATTCTACGAGCAGTACTTC
once | TRBJ1-4 | TRBV7-2 | . | CASSLGGNEKLFF | TGTGCCAGCAGCCTAGGAGGGAATGAAAAACTGTTTTTT
. | TRBJ2-3 | TRBV5-1 | . | CASSLDAVGRTQYF | TGCGCCAGCAGCTTGGATGCGGTGGGACGTACGCAGTATTTT
. | TRBJ2-7 | TRBV28 | TRBD1 | CASSLPGQVKYEQYF | TGTGCCAGCAGTTTACCCGGACAGGTTAAGTACGAGCAGTACTTC
. | TRBJ1-1 | TRBV5-5 | . | CASSTDPRRSEAFF | TGTGCCAGCAGCACAGACCCGCGGCGGTCTGAAGCTTTCTTT
. | TRBJ1-5 | TRBV30 | . | CAWSVRGDGQSQHF | TGTGCCTGGAGTGTTCGGGGGGACGGTCAGTCCCAGCATTTT
. | TRBJ2-2 | TRBV5-6 | . | CASSLVRRGFTGELFF | TGTGCCAGCAGCTTGGTTCGCAGGGGATTCACCGGGGAGCTGTTTTTT
. | TRBJ1-1 | TRBV7-2 | TRBD1 | CASSPGQGTEAFF | TGTGCCAGCAGCCCCGGACAGGGCACTGAAGCTTTCTTT
. | TRBJ2-4 | TRBV7-9 | . | CASSSRQLDIQYF | TGTGCCAGCAGCTCAAGACAGTTGGACATTCAGTACTTC
. | TRBJ2-6 | TRBV28 | . | CASSSLHSGANVLTF | TGTGCCAGCAGTTCACTACACTCTGGGGCCAACGTCCTGACTTTC
. | TRBJ1-2 | TRBV6-5 | TRBD1 | CASSYPGQGKYGYTF | TGTGCCAGCAGTTACCCGGGACAGGGAAAATACGGCTACACCTTC
. | TRBJ1-4 | TRBV25-1 | . | CASNGGGNEKLFF | TGTGCCAGCAATGGGGGGGGAAATGAAAAACTGTTTTTT
. | TRBJ1-1 | TRBV6-4 | . | CASSYRKDTEAFF | TGTGCCAGCAGTTACAGAAAGGACACTGAAGCTTTCTTT
. | TRBJ2-7 | TRBV5-5 | . | CASSLVGGSSYEQYF | TGTGCCAGCAGCTTGGTCGGGGGAAGCTCCTACGAGCAGTACTTC
. | TRBJ1-2 | TRBV2 | . | CASRWGTDNYGYTF | TGTGCCAGCAGATGGGGGACGGATAACTATGGCTACACCTTC
few | TRBJ1-2 | TRBV24-1 | TRBD1 | CATSRTGLGYTF | TGTGCCACCAGTCGGACAGGGCTCGGCTACACCTTC
few | TRBJ1-2 | TRBV6-2/TRBV6-3 | . | CASSLMAQAGGYTF | TGTGCCAGCAGTTTAATGGCACAGGCCGGTGGCTACACCTTC
. | TRBJ1-1 | TRBV11-2 | . | CASNTGPSLEAFF | TGTGCCAGCAACACAGGACCCTCACTTGAAGCTTTCTTT
. | TRBJ1-4 | TRBV6-5 | . | CASSSSYNEKLFF | TGTGCCAGCAGTTCCAGCTATAATGAAAAACTGTTTTTT
. | TRBJ1-2 | TRBV20-1 | . | CSASLGTNYGYTF | TGCAGTGCTAGTCTAGGGACCAACTATGGCTACACCTTC
. | TRBJ1-2 | TRBV18 | TRBD1 | CASSPGTDPNYGYTF | TGTGCCAGCTCACCGGGGACAGATCCTAACTATGGCTACACCTTC
. | TRBJ2-5 | TRBV4-1 | . | CASSQHKGETQYF | TGCGCCAGCAGCCAGCACAAAGGAGAGACCCAGTACTTC
. | TRBJ2-7 | TRBV6-5 | . | CASSYSRTDLYEQYF | TGTGCCAGCAGTTACTCACGGACGGACCTCTACGAGCAGTACTTC
. | TRBJ1-2 | TRBV7-2 | TRBD1 | CASSTRTGLSYGYTF | TGTGCCAGCAGCACGCGGACAGGTTTATCCTATGGCTACACCTTC
. | TRBJ2-1 | TRBV15 | TRBD2 | CATSRDRAGGRNEQFF | TGTGCCACCAGCAGAGATCGAGCGGGGGGGCGCAATGAGCAGTTCTTC
. | TRBJ1-5 | TRBV12-3/TRBV12-4 | . | CASSFSTGAQHF | TGTGCCAGCAGTTTTTCCACTGGAGCCCAGCATTTT
. | TRBJ2-6 | TRBV7-2 | TRBD1 | CASSLAGGIGANVLTF | TGTGCCAGCAGCTTAGCAGGGGGCATAGGGGCCAACGTCCTGACTTTC
. | TRBJ2-3 | TRBV29-1 | . | CSVEATLSTDTQYF | TGCAGCGTTGAAGCTACACTTAGCACAGATACGCAGTATTTT
once | TRBJ1-1 | TRBV28 | . | CASRWRGGSTEAFF | TGTGCCAGCCGATGGCGGGGGGGCTCCACTGAAGCTTTCTTT